The following is a T cell receptor (beta chain) sequence with its context. Antigen: not known. This specimen belongs to a study of shared clonotypes between healthy human individuals. General observations from the study: Several donors held around 5% of naive CD4 clonotypes in common.

Execution of the assay was at deep level. Repertoires were generated with immunoSEQ multiplex PCR, while TCRdb's copy carries only in-frame clones and drops some. The table has roughly 2.4 million clones, approximately 96% seen once; the top ten hold 0.1% to 0.15%. This TCR was recovered from a man younger than 35 in good health. Sequencing was carried out using naive CD4+ T cells sorted from blood. As for subset: CD45RA+ positively selected.

The DNA for the CDR3 is TGTGCCAGCAGCGTAGGGAGGGAGGCCAATTCACCCCTCCACTTT. Its translation is CASSVGREANSPLHF. This sequence joins TRBV9 and TRBJ1-6, with D uncertain. V was shortened by 0 bases and J by 7 bases, with 11 bases between the two germline ends. Germline V gene sequence: CDR1 SGDLS, CDR2 YYNGEE. The CDR3 is 15 amino acids.